These 16 T cell receptor beta chains originate from one sample sequenced in a study of T cell responses to AZD1222 COVID-19 vaccine. The repertoire was sequenced with immunoSEQ multiplex PCR; TCRdb's copy has only in-frame clones and lacks some. The sample includes more than 95,000 clones, roughly 84% of them seen just once. The sequencing here drew on peripheral blood, taken 28 days after the second AZD1222 dose. The receptors here all came from an adult who received the AZD1222 COVID-19 vaccine.

The chain recombines TRBV5-1 with TRBJ1-1; D is possibly TRBD1 (6 bases). Between the trimmed V and J ends, which lost 3 bases and 1 base, there was a span of 13 bases. The V gene's germline CDR1 is SGHRS and CDR2 YFSETQ. The length of the CDR3 is 15 residues. CDR3 sequence: CASSWRGQPNTEAFF. In DNA form, the CDR3 reads TGCGCCAGCAGCTGGAGGGGACAACCGAACACTGAAGCTTTCTTT. The full variable domain, rest sourced from reference TRBV5-1 and TRBJ1-1, is KAGVTQTPRYLIKTRGQQVTLSCSPISGHRSVSWYQQTPGQGLQFLFEYFSETQRNKGNFPGRFSGRQFSNSRSEMNVSTLELGDSALYLCASSWRGQPNTEAFFGQGTRLTVV.

The rearrangement links TRBV7-2 to TRBJ1-1; 10 positions match TRBD1. The length of the CDR3 is 14 residues. The germline CDR1 and CDR2 sequences are SGHTA and FQGNSA. The V gene end was trimmed by 5 bases and the J gene end by 4 bases; junction bases not matched to a gene: 4. Here the CDR3 DNA reads TGTGCCAGCAGCGCGACAGGGGGCTTCACTGAAGCTTTCTTT. It codes for CASSATGGFTEAFF.

Only a few counts were recorded for this clone. This chain connects TRBV7-8 to TRBJ1-1; D possibly corresponds to TRBD1 (6 bases). V lost 5 bases and J lost 2, with 15 bases in between. The length of the CDR3 is 15 residues. CDR1 is SGHVS, CDR2 FQNEAQ, per germline. The CDR3 coding sequence is TGTGCCAGCAGCCCCAACTACAGGGTCAACACTGAAGCTTTCTTT. The encoded protein is CASSPNYRVNTEAFF.

V and J are TRBV7-6 and TRBJ2-7; D gene unclear. This CDR3 spans 13 amino acids. CDR1 SGHVS and CDR2 FNYEAQ come from the germline V gene. Trimming took 5 bases from V and 7 from J, leaving 15 bases between them. CDR3 in DNA: TGTGCCAGCAGCCGTGCGCCGGTGGAAGAGCAGTACTTC. Amino acid sequence: CASSRAPVEEQYF. Full variable domain (remainder filled in from reference TRBV7-6 and TRBJ2-7): GAGVSQSPRYKVTKRGQDVALRCDPISGHVSLYWYRQALGQGPEFLTYFNYEAQQDKSGLPNDRFSAERPEGSISTLTIQRTEQRDSAMYRCASSRAPVEEQYFGPGTRLTVT.

V and J are TRBV27 and TRBJ1-6; TRBD1 might be the D (5 bases). This CDR3 has 15 residues. V lost 0 bases and J lost 7, with 10 bases in between. Germline-derived CDR1 and CDR2 are MNHEY and SMNVEV (reference sequence). The CDR3 protein is CASSLSGRRNSPLHF. As DNA, the CDR3 is TGTGCCAGCAGTTTATCGGGACGGAGGAATTCACCCCTCCACTTT.

The chain couples TRBV5-1 to TRBJ2-5; D call uncertain. CDR3 length: 15 amino acids. The germline gives CDR1 SGHRS, CDR2 YFSETQ. The V end lost 0 bases, the J end lost 1 base, and 10 bases lay between the germline ends. The CDR3 reads CASSLDSGRQETQYF. The CDR3 bases are TGCGCCAGCAGCTTGGATTCAGGACGCCAAGAGACCCAGTACTTC.

This clone was recorded a few times. The gene calls are TRBV18 and TRBJ1-4; D is perhaps TRBD1 (6 bases). V lost 6 bases and J lost 6, with 11 bases in between. In germline, CDR1 is KGHSH, CDR2 LQKENI. The CDR3 runs 13 residues. CDR3 DNA sequence: TGTGCCAGCTCGCAGCACAGGGATGAAAAACTGTTTTTT. Its translation: CASSQHRDEKLFF.

The chain combines TRBV6-2 or TRBV6-3 with TRBJ1-6, with TRBD1 identical over 7 bases. Germline CDR1 and CDR2: MNHEY and SVGEGT. The CDR3 length is 15 residues. J lost 6 bases, V lost 6 bases, and 8 bases had no gene match. CDR3 nucleotides: TGTGCCAGCAGCCCCGGGACAGTGGGTAATTCACCCCTCCACTTT. Translation: CASSPGTVGNSPLHF.

This clone showed up just a few times. The chain couples TRBV2 to TRBJ1-4; perhaps TRBD1 as D (5 bases). Trimming took 5 bases from V and 8 from J, leaving 15 bases between them. Germline-derived CDR1 and CDR2 are SNHLY and FYNNEI. The CDR3 sequence is 14 residues long. CDR3 amino acids: CASSSRVSGEKLFF. CDR3 DNA sequence: TGTGCCAGCAGTTCCAGGGTCAGCGGGGAAAAACTGTTTTTT.

The chain uses TRBV11-2 and TRBJ2-7, with D perhaps being TRBD1 or TRBD2 (5 bases each). V dropped 5 bases and J dropped 6 bases, with 23 bases sitting between them. CDR1 and CDR2 (germline): SGHAT, FQNNGV. The CDR3 runs 16 residues. As DNA, the CDR3 is TGTGCCAGCAGCCCTGATTCCGGGGCGCCGTGGTCCGAGCAGTACTTC. Its translation: CASSPDSGAPWSEQYF. Full variable domain (missing parts from reference TRBV11-2 and TRBJ2-7): EAGVAQSPRYKIIEKRQSVAFWCNPISGHATLYWYQQILGQGPKLLIQFQNNGVVDDSQLPKDRFSAERLKGVDSTLKIQPAKLEDSAVYLCASSPDSGAPWSEQYFGPGTRLTVT.

V is TRBV12-5 and J is TRBJ2-3; 10 nucleotides line up with TRBD2. V trimming: 4 bases; J trimming: 2 bases; junction bases outside the gene matches: 3. The CDR3 runs 15 residues. Germline CDR1 reads LGHNT; CDR2 reads FRNRAP. The CDR3 DNA reads as TGTGCTAGTGGTTCTAGCGGGGGTGCCACAGATACGCAGTATTTT. Residues: CASGSSGGATDTQYF.

This sequence joins TRBV28 and TRBJ2-2; the D is unclear. The CDR3 extends over 13 amino acids. The V end was cut by 5 bases, the J end by 1 base, with 5 bases between. Germline CDR1 MDHEN, CDR2 SYDVKM. CDR3 nucleotide sequence: TGTGCCAGCAGTGTGTGGAACACCGGGGAGCTGTTTTTT. Translation gives CASSVWNTGELFF. The variable domain in full, with the rest retrieved from reference TRBV28 and TRBJ2-2, is DVKVTQSSRYLVKRTGEKVFLECVQDMDHENMFWYRQDPGLGLRLIYFSYDVKMKEKGDIPEGYSVSREKKERFSLILESASTNQTSMYLCASSVWNTGELFFGEGSRLTVL.

A single count supports this clone. This chain connects TRBV4-3 to TRBJ2-3; no definite D call. Germline V gene sequence: CDR1 LGHNA, CDR2 YSLEER. CDR3 size: 14 residues. V lost 1 base and J lost 2, with 7 bases in between. CDR3 protein: CASSQGYLTDTQYF. Written as DNA, the CDR3 is TGCGCCAGCAGCCAAGGCTACCTCACAGATACGCAGTATTTT.

This chain joins TRBV28 and TRBJ1-5; tentative D call: TRBD1 (5 bases). Per germline, CDR1 MDHEN and CDR2 SYDVKM. V was pared by 5 bases and J by 4 bases, with 9 bases between. CDR3 size: 13 residues. The CDR3 nucleotides are TGTGCCAGCAGTGGGACGTATAATCAGCCCCAGCATTTT. Its protein product is CASSGTYNQPQHF.

This clone was observed a few times. The V call is TRBV7-6, the J call TRBJ2-7, with 11 bases lining up with TRBD1. Germline V lookup: CDR1 SGHVS, CDR2 FNYEAQ. The CDR3 consists of 13 residues. Trimming cost V 5 bases and J 7 bases; bases outside gene matches: 4. The DNA for the CDR3 is TGTGCCAGCAGCGGCGGGACAGGGGGTGAGCAGTACTTC. This translates into CASSGGTGGEQYF.

The chain joins TRBV11-2 to TRBJ2-7; D gene uncertain. Germline CDR1 and CDR2: SGHAT and FQNNGV. The CDR3 consists of 14 residues. Trimming removed 5 bases at V and 0 bases at J, with 11 bases between. CDR3 DNA: TGTGCCAGCAGCCCCCTAGTTGGCTCCTACGAGCAGTACTTC. Its translation is CASSPLVGSYEQYF. Together with reference TRBV11-2 and TRBJ2-7, the CDR3 gives the full variable domain: EAGVAQSPRYKIIEKRQSVAFWCNPISGHATLYWYQQILGQGPKLLIQFQNNGVVDDSQLPKDRFSAERLKGVDSTLKIQPAKLEDSAVYLCASSPLVGSYEQYFGPGTRLTVT.